The 2 T cell receptor beta chains given below trace back to one sample, sequenced in a study of CD8 T cells in Susac syndrome. RNA totalling about 0.45 to 1 ug underwent reverse transcription with random hexamers. TCRdb reprocessed the immunoSEQ multiplex PCR reads via MiXCR and lists one record per CDR3 protein. This table holds approximately 150,000 distinct CDR3 sequences, about 93% found once. Sequencing was performed on CD4+ T cells from PBMCs. Every receptor here comes from a human donor with multiple sclerosis.

The gene calls are TRBV20-1 and TRBJ2-2; a possible D gene is TRBD1 (5 bases). The CDR3 sequence is 15 residues long. Trimming stripped 3 bases from V and 1 base from J, with 12 bases between. Germline loops: CDR1 DFQATT, CDR2 SNEGSKA (reference sequence). This CDR3 is CSASPPGMNTGELFF. CDR3 in DNA: TGCAGTGCTAGCCCCCCAGGGATGAACACCGGGGAGCTGTTTTTT.

J is TRBJ1-1 and V is TRBV29-1; the match to TRBD1 covers 8 bases. J gave up 1 base and V 2 bases, and 3 bases lay outside the gene matches. Germline CDR1 SQVTM, CDR2 ANQGSEA. The CDR3 totals 14 residues. The CDR3 sequence: CSVEQGARNTEAFF. The CDR3 DNA sequence: TGCAGCGTTGAACAGGGGGCGCGGAACACTGAAGCTTTCTTT.